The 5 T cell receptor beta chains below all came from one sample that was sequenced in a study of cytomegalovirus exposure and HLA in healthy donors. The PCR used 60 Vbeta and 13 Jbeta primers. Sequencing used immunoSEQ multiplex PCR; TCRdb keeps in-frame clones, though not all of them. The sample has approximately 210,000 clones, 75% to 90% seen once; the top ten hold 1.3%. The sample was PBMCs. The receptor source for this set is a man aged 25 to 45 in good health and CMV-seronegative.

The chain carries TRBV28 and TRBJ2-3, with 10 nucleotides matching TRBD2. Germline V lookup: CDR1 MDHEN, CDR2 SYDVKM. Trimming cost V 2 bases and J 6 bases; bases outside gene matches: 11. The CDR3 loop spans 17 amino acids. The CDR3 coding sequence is TGTGCCAGCAGTTTAATCTGGACTAGCGGAGGGGGTGATACGCAGTATTTT. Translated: CASSLIWTSGGGDTQYF.

The CDR3, as DNA: TGTGCCAGCAGTGGACGGACAGGGGCTCATGGCTACACCTTC. Protein: CASSGRTGAHGYTF. The chain uses TRBV27 and TRBJ1-2; 9 bases fit TRBD1. V lost 5 bases to trimming and J lost 6 bases; unmatched junction nucleotides: 7. The CDR3 length is 14 residues. The germline gives CDR1 MNHEY, CDR2 SMNVEV (reference sequence).

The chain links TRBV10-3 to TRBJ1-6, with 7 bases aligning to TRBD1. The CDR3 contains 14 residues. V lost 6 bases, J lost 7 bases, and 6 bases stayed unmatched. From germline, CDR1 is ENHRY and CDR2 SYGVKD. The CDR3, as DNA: TGTGCCATCAGGGAGGGACAGCAAAATTCACCCCTCCACTTT. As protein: CAIREGQQNSPLHF.

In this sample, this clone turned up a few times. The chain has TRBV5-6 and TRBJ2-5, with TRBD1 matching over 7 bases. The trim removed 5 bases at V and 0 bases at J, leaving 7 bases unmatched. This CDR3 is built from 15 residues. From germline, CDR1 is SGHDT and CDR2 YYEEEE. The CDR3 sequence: CASSRTGAYQETQYF. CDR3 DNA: TGTGCCAGCAGTAGGACAGGCGCGTACCAAGAGACCCAGTACTTC.

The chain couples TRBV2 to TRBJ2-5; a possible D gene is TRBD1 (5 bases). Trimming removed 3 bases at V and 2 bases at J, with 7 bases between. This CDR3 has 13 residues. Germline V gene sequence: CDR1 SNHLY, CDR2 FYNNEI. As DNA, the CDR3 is TGTGCCAGCAGTGAGAGACAGCAAGAGACCCAGTACTTC. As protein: CASSERQQETQYF.